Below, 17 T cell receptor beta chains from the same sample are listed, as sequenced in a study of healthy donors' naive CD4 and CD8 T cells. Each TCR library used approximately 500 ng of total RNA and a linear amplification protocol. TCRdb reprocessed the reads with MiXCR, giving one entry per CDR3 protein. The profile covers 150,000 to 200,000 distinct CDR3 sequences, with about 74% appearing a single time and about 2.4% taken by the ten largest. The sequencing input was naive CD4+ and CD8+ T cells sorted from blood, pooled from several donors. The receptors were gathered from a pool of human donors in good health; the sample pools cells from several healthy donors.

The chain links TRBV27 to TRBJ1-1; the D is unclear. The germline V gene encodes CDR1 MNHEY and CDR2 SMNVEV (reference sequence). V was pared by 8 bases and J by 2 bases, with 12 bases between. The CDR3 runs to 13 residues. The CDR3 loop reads CASALGGNTEAFF. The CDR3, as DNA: TGTGCCAGCGCCCTGGGCGGCAACACTGAAGCTTTCTTT.

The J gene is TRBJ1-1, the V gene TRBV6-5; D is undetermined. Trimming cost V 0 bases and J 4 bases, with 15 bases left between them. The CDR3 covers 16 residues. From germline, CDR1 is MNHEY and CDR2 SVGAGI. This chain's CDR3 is CASSYSIGEVGTEAFF. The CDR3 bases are TGTGCCAGCAGTTACTCAATCGGGGAGGTTGGCACTGAAGCTTTCTTT.

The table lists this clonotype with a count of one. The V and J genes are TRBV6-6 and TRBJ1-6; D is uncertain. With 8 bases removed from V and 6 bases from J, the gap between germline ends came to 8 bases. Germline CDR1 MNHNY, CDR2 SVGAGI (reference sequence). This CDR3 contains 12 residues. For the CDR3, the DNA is TGTGCCAGCGACCACAGTAATTCACCCCTCCACTTT. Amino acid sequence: CASDHSNSPLHF.

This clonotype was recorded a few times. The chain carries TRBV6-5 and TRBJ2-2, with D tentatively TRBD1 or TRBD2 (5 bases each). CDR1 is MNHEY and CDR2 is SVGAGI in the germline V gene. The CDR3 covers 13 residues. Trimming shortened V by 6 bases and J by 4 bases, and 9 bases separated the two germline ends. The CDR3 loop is CASRSGPTGELFF. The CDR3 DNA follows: TGTGCCAGCAGGTCGGGGCCCACCGGGGAGCTGTTTTTT.

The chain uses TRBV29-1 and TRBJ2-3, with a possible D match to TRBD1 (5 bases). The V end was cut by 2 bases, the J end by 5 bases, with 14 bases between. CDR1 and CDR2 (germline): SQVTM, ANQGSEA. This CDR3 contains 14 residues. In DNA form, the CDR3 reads TGCAGCGTTGAAACAGGTGTCTCCATAGATACGCAGTATTTT. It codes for CSVETGVSIDTQYF.

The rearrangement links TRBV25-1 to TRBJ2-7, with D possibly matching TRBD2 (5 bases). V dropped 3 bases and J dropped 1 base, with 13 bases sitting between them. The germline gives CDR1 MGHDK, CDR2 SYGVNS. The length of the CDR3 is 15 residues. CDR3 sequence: CASSDGLSSSYEQYF. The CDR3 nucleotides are TGTGCCAGCAGTGATGGACTCTCAAGTTCCTACGAGCAGTACTTC.

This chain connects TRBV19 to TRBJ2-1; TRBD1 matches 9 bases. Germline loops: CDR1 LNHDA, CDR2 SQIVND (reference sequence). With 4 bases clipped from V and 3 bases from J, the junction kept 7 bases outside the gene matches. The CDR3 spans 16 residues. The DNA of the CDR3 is TGTGCCAGTAGTACCAAACCGGGACAGGGCTACAATGAGCAGTTCTTC. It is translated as CASSTKPGQGYNEQFF.

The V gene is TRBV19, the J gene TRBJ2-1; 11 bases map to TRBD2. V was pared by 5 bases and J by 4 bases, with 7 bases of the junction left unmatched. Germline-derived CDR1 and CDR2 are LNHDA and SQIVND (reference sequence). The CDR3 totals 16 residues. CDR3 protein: CASSVGLAGIYNEQFF. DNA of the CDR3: TGTGCCAGTAGTGTCGGACTAGCGGGCATTTACAATGAGCAGTTCTTC.

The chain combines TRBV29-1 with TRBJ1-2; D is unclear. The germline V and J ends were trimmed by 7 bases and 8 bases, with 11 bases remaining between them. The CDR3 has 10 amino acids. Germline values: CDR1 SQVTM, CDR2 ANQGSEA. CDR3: CSAGDGGYTF. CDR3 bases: TGCAGCGCCGGCGACGGCGGCTACACCTTC.

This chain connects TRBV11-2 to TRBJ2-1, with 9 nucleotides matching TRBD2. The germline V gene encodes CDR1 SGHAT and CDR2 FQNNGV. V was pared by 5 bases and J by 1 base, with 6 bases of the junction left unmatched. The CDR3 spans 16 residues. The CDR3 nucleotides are TGTGCCAGCAGCCAGGTAGCGGGGGTGTCCTACAATGAGCAGTTCTTC. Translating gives CASSQVAGVSYNEQFF.

The CDR3 sequence is CASSIGLGSTNIQYF. The CDR3 DNA sequence: TGTGCCAGTAGTATCGGACTAGGATCTACAAACATTCAGTACTTC. The rearrangement joins TRBV19 to TRBJ2-4; 7 bases agree with TRBD2. With 3 bases clipped from V and 6 bases from J, the junction kept 8 bases outside the gene matches. CDR3 length: 15 amino acids. Germline V gene lookup returns CDR1 LNHDA and CDR2 SQIVND (reference sequence).

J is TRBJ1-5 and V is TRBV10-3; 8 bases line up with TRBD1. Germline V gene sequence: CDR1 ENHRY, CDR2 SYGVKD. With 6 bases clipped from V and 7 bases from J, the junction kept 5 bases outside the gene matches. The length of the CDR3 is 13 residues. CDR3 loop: CAIRGQEQQPQHF. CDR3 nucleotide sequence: TGTGCCATCAGGGGACAGGAACAGCAGCCCCAGCATTTT.

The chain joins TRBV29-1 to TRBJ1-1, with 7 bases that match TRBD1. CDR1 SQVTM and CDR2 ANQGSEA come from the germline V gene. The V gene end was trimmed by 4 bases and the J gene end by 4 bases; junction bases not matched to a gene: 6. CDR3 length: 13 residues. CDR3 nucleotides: TGCAGCGTTGCTACAGGGGAGGGCACTGAAGCTTTCTTT. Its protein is CSVATGEGTEAFF.

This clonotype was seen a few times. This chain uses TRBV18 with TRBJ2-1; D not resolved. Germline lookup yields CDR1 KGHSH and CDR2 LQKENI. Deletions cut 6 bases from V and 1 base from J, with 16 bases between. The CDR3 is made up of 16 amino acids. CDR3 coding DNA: TGTGCCAGCTCTGCTACTGCCGGGCCTTCCTACAATGAGCAGTTCTTC. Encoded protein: CASSATAGPSYNEQFF.

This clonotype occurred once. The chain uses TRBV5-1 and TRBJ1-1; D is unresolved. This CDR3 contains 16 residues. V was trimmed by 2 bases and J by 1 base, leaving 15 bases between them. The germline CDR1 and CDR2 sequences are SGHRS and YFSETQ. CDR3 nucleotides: TGCGCCAGCAGCTTCTTAGGTGTCAGGCAGAACACTGAAGCTTTCTTT. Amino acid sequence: CASSFLGVRQNTEAFF. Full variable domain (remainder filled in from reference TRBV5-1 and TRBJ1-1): KAGVTQTPRYLIKTRGQQVTLSCSPISGHRSVSWYQQTPGQGLQFLFEYFSETQRNKGNFPGRFSGRQFSNSRSEMNVSTLELGDSALYLCASSFLGVRQNTEAFFGQGTRLTVV.

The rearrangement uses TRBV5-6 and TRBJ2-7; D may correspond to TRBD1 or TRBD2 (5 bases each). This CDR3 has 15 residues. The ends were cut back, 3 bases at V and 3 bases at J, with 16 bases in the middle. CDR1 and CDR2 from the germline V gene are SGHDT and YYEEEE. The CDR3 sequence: CASSSGRSLYYEQYF. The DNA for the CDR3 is TGTGCCAGCAGCTCGGGACGGAGCCTTTACTACGAGCAGTACTTC.

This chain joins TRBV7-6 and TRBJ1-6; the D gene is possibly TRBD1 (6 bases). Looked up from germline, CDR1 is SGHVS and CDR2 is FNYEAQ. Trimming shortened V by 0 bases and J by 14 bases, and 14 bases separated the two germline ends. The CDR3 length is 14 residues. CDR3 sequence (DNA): TGTGCCAGCAGCTTAGCAGGGGGGACTATCTCCCTCCACTTT. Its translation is CASSLAGGTISLHF.